Included here is one T cell receptor (beta chain) sequence, with context. Its antigen is undetermined. The CDR3 consists of 16 residues. J was trimmed by 3 bases and V by 3 bases; bases with no gene match: 6. Germline assignment: CDR1 SGHAT and CDR2 FQNNGV. Sequenced by immunoSEQ multiplex PCR; TCRdb stores in-frame clones only, minus some. The sample has around 100,000 clones; 89% are singletons. These data are taken from a study of OX40 agonist ivuxolimab in advanced cancers. For the study at large: Patients were dosed intravenously with ivuxolimab at 0.01 to 10 mg/kg every 2 weeks. Notes on the study in general: Expanded clones tended on average to be more numerous among CD8+ T cells than CD4+. Expanded peripheral T cells had an undetermined antigen specificity.

Enrollment shut out patients with autoimmune disease history or systemic immunosuppression. The TCR comes from an adult with an advanced solid tumor such as melanoma, head and neck, liver or kidney cancer. The chain is built from TRBV11-2 and TRBJ2-3; 10 nucleotides align to TRBD2. The sequenced sample was CD4+ or CD8+ T cells sorted from blood, obtained in a trial of the OX40 agonist ivuxolimab. DNA for the CDR3: TGTGCCAGCAGCTTGAGCGGGAGGGCCTTGACAGATACGCAGTATTTT. Its translation is CASSLSGRALTDTQYF. Together with reference TRBV11-2 and TRBJ2-3, the CDR3 gives the full variable domain: EAGVAQSPRYKIIEKRQSVAFWCNPISGHATLYWYQQILGQGPKLLIQFQNNGVVDDSQLPKDRFSAERLKGVDSTLKIQPAKLEDSAVYLCASSLSGRALTDTQYFGPGTRLTVL.